Following are 31 T cell receptor beta chains from one sample sequenced in a study of control samples from healthy donors and cancer patients. TCRdb's table, derived via immunoSEQ multiplex PCR, lists solely in-frame clones and lacks some. In the table there are 200,000 to 250,000 clones, 85% to 95% of which are singletons. The sequenced sample was blood. Receptors were obtained from a man over 45 in good health.

The chain is built from TRBV7-8 and TRBJ1-1, with D tentatively TRBD1 (5 bases). Germline CDR1 and CDR2: SGHVS and FQNEAQ. The CDR3 spans 15 residues. Trimming stripped 5 bases from V and 2 bases from J, with 15 bases between. The CDR3 DNA reads TGTGCCAGCAGCCCAACCCCGACAGCTAACACTGAAGCTTTCTTT. Protein sequence: CASSPTPTANTEAFF.

The genes are TRBV5-1 and TRBJ2-1; TRBD1 matches 7 bases. The CDR3 has 14 amino acids. Germline lookup yields CDR1 SGHRS and CDR2 YFSETQ. After removal of 4 bases from V and 4 bases from J, the junction contained 5 bases not matched to a gene. The CDR3 region has the DNA TGCGCCAGCAGCCAGGGACAGCCATACAATGAGCAGTTCTTC. Protein: CASSQGQPYNEQFF.

This chain uses TRBV28 with TRBJ2-7, with D tentatively TRBD2 (6 bases). Germline-derived CDR1 and CDR2 are MDHEN and SYDVKM. The CDR3 contains 15 residues. V was shortened by 1 base and J by 0 bases, with 10 bases between the two germline ends. CDR3 region: CASSLSGDPSYEQYV. In nucleotides, the CDR3 is TGTGCCAGCAGTTTATCGGGGGACCCCTCCTACGAGCAGTACGTC.

For the CDR3, the DNA is TGTGCCAGCAGCCAGTCGTCAGGGCTTCGCGAGCAGTACTTC. Its protein product is CASSQSSGLREQYF. This chain uses TRBV3-1 (or the pseudogene TRBV3-2) with TRBJ2-7, with D perhaps matching TRBD1 (5 bases). The CDR3 has 14 amino acids. Germline values: CDR1 LGHDT, CDR2 YNNKEL (reference sequence). Trimming left V 3 bases short and J 6 bases short, with 15 bases between.

The chain links TRBV20-1 to TRBJ1-4, with unresolved D. Germline V gene lookup returns CDR1 DFQATT and CDR2 SNEGSKA (reference sequence). The CDR3 consists of 13 residues. The ends were cut back, 3 bases at V and 0 bases at J, with 5 bases in the middle. The CDR3 spells CSASSATNEKLFF. For the CDR3, the DNA is TGCAGTGCTAGTTCAGCAACTAATGAAAAACTGTTTTTT.

The gene calls are TRBV3-1 (or the pseudogene TRBV3-2) and TRBJ1-2; D gene unclear. This CDR3 has 13 residues. Germline V gives CDR1 LGHDT, CDR2 YNNKEL (reference sequence). Trimming pared 1 base from V and 3 bases from J, leaving 6 bases between. The CDR3 DNA reads as TGTGCCAGCAGCCAAGTCTTCGACTATGGCTACACCTTC. Translation: CASSQVFDYGYTF.

The CDR3, as DNA: TGTGCCAGCAGAAGGGGAGCAGGCCCCTATGGCTACACCTTC. This encodes CASRRGAGPYGYTF. The chain links TRBV6-6 to TRBJ1-2, with D possibly TRBD1 on 5 matching bases. Trimming left V 6 bases short and J 4 bases short, with 15 bases between. The CDR3 sequence is 14 residues long. Germline assignment: CDR1 MNHNY and CDR2 SVGAGI (reference sequence).

V and J are TRBV4-1 and TRBJ1-3; D gene ambiguous. This CDR3 has 14 amino acids. Germline assignment: CDR1 MGHRA and CDR2 YSYEKL. Trimming cost V 4 bases and J 1 base, with 8 bases left between them. The CDR3 region has the DNA TGCGCCAGCAGCCTCGTAAATTCTGGAAACACCATATATTTT. This encodes CASSLVNSGNTIYF.

The chain has TRBV2 and TRBJ2-6; 8 bases align to TRBD2. Trimming took 4 bases from V and 4 from J; bases not matched to a gene: 3. Germline V gene lookup returns CDR1 SNHLY and CDR2 FYNNEI. The CDR3 runs 15 residues. This chain's CDR3 is CASSAGGPGANVLTF. The DNA for the CDR3 is TGTGCCAGCAGTGCGGGGGGGCCCGGGGCCAACGTCCTGACTTTC.

This rearrangement joins TRBV5-4 to TRBJ2-7; no clear D. The CDR3 contains 13 residues. CDR1 SGHNT and CDR2 YYREEE come from the germline V gene (reference sequence). The ends were cut back, 0 bases at V and 3 bases at J, with 7 bases in the middle. CDR3 DNA sequence: TGTGCCAGCAGCTTGGATCGTGACTACGAGCAGTACGTC. The encoded protein is CASSLDRDYEQYV.

This chain links TRBV4-2 with TRBJ1-4; TRBD1 matches at 7 bases. Losses at the gene ends were 0 bases for V and 7 bases for J; bases not matched to a gene: 8. From germline, CDR1 is LGHNA and CDR2 YNFKEQ. This CDR3 is 16 amino acids long. The chain's CDR3 is CASSQDSAQGGEKLFF. The DNA of the CDR3 is TGTGCCAGCAGCCAAGATTCTGCCCAGGGGGGTGAAAAACTGTTTTTT.

The CDR3 coding sequence is TGTGCCAGCAGCTTAATCGGTGCTACTGGAGAAGCTTTCTTT. Translating gives CASSLIGATGEAFF. The chain combines TRBV7-9 with TRBJ1-1; no clear D. The CDR3 is 14 amino acids. Per germline, CDR1 SEHNR and CDR2 FQNEAQ (reference sequence). The V end lost 2 bases, the J end lost 8 bases, and 15 bases lay between the germline ends.

The V and J genes are TRBV6-5 and TRBJ1-3, with 7 positions matching TRBD1. Germline V gene sequence: CDR1 MNHEY, CDR2 SVGAGI. CDR3 length: 16 amino acids. Trimming took 0 bases from V and 2 from J; bases not matched to a gene: 4. In nucleotides, the CDR3 is TGTGCCAGCAGTTACTCGGAGACAGGGACTGGAAACACCATATATTTT. This encodes CASSYSETGTGNTIYF.

J is TRBJ1-1 and V is TRBV6-5; 7 bases are a match to TRBD1. Germline trimming cut 6 bases from V and 3 bases from J; bases unmatched to any gene: 4. This CDR3 is 13 amino acids long. Germline CDR1 and CDR2: MNHEY and SVGAGI. CDR3 nucleotide sequence: TGTGCCAGCAGACCAACAGGGGACACTGAAGCTTTCTTT. Translation: CASRPTGDTEAFF.

CDR3 nucleotides: TGTGCCAGTACCACTACCCGGGGGTCCGGTGGAAACACCATATATTTT. Amino acid sequence: CASTTTRGSGGNTIYF. The rearrangement joins TRBV19 to TRBJ1-3, with a tentative D call TRBD1 (5 bases). The CDR3 is 16 amino acids. Germline V CDR1 and CDR2: LNHDA, SQIVND (reference sequence). Trimming removed 7 bases from V and 3 bases from J, with 19 bases in between.

This rearrangement joins TRBV6-6 to TRBJ2-2; 9 bases line up with TRBD1. The CDR3 runs 15 residues. The germline CDR1 and CDR2 sequences are MNHNY and SVGAGI (reference sequence). V lost 5 bases and J lost 6; bases outside the gene matches: 7. CDR3 protein: CASSLQGALAGELFF. CDR3 sequence (DNA): TGTGCCAGCAGTCTACAGGGGGCGCTTGCCGGGGAGCTGTTTTTT.

A note on this clone: One junction end does not reproduce the germline sequence, and a read error may be involved. The rearrangement uses TRBV12-3 or TRBV12-4 and TRBJ1-3; TRBD1 aligns across 10 bases. The CDR3 runs to 12 residues. The CDR3 here is CASRSSGTGVDF. The DNA of the CDR3 is TGTGCCAGCAGAAGCTCCGGGACAGGGGTAGATTTT.

The chain combines TRBV7-6 with TRBJ2-5; D is uncertain. The CDR3 length is 11 residues. Germline-derived CDR1 and CDR2 are SGHVS and FNYEAQ. V dropped 4 bases and J dropped 4 bases, with 4 bases sitting between them. CDR3 sequence reads: CASSSPETQYF. In DNA, the CDR3 is TGTGCCAGCAGCTCCCCAGAGACCCAGTACTTC.

This clone was seen a handful of times. The gene calls are TRBV2 and TRBJ1-1; D gene ambiguous. Germline loops: CDR1 SNHLY, CDR2 FYNNEI. Trimming removed 11 bases from V and 1 base from J, with 11 bases in between. The CDR3 spans 12 residues. CDR3 in amino acids: CAGRSSNTEAFF. Written as DNA, the CDR3 is TGTGCCGGCCGGTCCTCGAACACTGAAGCTTTCTTT.

CDR3 sequence (DNA): TGTGCCTGGAGCGCGGACCCTTCCTATGGCTACACCTTC. Protein sequence: CAWSADPSYGYTF. The chain carries TRBV30 and TRBJ1-2, with no clear D. Germline assignment: CDR1 GTSNPN and CDR2 SVGIG (reference sequence). The CDR3 spans 13 residues. Trimming shortened V by 3 bases and J by 4 bases, and 12 bases separated the two germline ends.

This CDR3 reads CATHGNGANYGYTF. In DNA, the CDR3 is TGTGCCACCCATGGAAATGGCGCTAACTATGGCTACACCTTC. The rearrangement uses TRBV24-1 and TRBJ1-2, with D unresolved. Germline V gene data show CDR1 as KGHDR and CDR2 as SFDVKD. The V end lost 9 bases, the J end lost 0 bases, and 13 bases lay between the germline ends. The CDR3 length is 14 residues.

This clone was recorded once. The gene calls are TRBV7-2 and TRBJ1-2; 10 positions agree with TRBD1. Trimming cost V 6 bases and J 4 bases; bases outside gene matches: 5. Germline CDR1 SGHTA, CDR2 FQGNSA. The CDR3 has 14 residues. CDR3 DNA sequence: TGTGCCAGCAGTTGGACAGGGGGAGCCTATGGCTACACCTTC. Translating gives CASSWTGGAYGYTF.

This chain connects TRBV3-1 (or the pseudogene TRBV3-2) to TRBJ1-3; D may be TRBD1 (6 bases). This CDR3 has 21 residues. Germline V CDR1 and CDR2: LGHDT, YNNKEL (reference sequence). Trimming left V 1 base short and J 0 bases short, with 25 bases between. CDR3 in amino acids: CASSQVGALGTAGPSGNTIYF. In nucleotides, the CDR3 is TGTGCCAGCAGCCAAGTGGGGGCCCTGGGAACGGCCGGACCCTCTGGAAACACCATATATTTT.

The rearrangement joins TRBV5-1 to TRBJ2-1; tentatively, D is TRBD2 (5 bases). The V end lost 0 bases, the J end lost 5 bases, and 6 bases lay between the germline ends. The CDR3 totals 13 residues. Germline-derived CDR1 and CDR2 are SGHRS and YFSETQ. This CDR3 reads CASSLERDNEQFF. In DNA form, the CDR3 reads TGCGCCAGCAGCTTGGAGAGGGACAATGAGCAGTTCTTC.

The V gene is TRBV11-2, the J gene TRBJ1-1, with a possible D match to TRBD1 (6 bases). The germline V gene has CDR1 SGHAT and CDR2 FQNNGV. V was pared by 1 base and J by 5 bases, with 11 bases between. There are 14 residues in the CDR3. The CDR3 nucleotides are TGTGCCAGCAGCTTAGGGGCAGGGGTGACTGAAGCTTTCTTT. It specifies CASSLGAGVTEAFF.

This chain joins TRBV28 and TRBJ2-7; 7 bases align to TRBD1. J was trimmed by 0 bases and V by 4 bases; bases with no gene match: 6. Germline V gene sequence: CDR1 MDHEN, CDR2 SYDVKM. There are 15 residues in the CDR3. CDR3 coding DNA: TGTGCCAGCAGTTCACCGGGACAGAGCTCCTACGAGCAGTACGTC. Protein: CASSSPGQSSYEQYV.

CDR3 amino acids: CASSGGGGLHSTDTQYF. CDR3 DNA: TGCGCCAGCAGCGGCGGCGGAGGATTACATAGCACAGATACGCAGTATTTT. The chain combines TRBV5-1 with TRBJ2-3, with a weak D call TRBD2 (5 bases). The V gene's germline CDR1 is SGHRS and CDR2 YFSETQ. CDR3 length: 17 amino acids. V was shortened by 4 bases and J by 0 bases, with 18 bases between the two germline ends.

The genes are TRBV6-6 and TRBJ1-5; 7 bases agree with TRBD1. The V and J ends lost 7 bases and 6 bases, in that order; junction bases with no gene match: 6. Germline V gene sequence: CDR1 MNHNY, CDR2 SVGAGI (reference sequence). CDR3 length: 13 residues. This CDR3 reads CASIMTGTQPQHF. DNA for the CDR3: TGTGCCAGCATTATGACAGGGACTCAGCCCCAGCATTTT.

J is TRBJ1-1 and V is TRBV12-3 or TRBV12-4; D gene ambiguous. V was cut by 6 bases and J by 2 bases, with 4 bases left in between. The CDR3 has 11 amino acids. The CDR3 region has the DNA TGTGCCAGCAGCGAAAACACTGAAGCTTTCTTT. Protein sequence: CASSENTEAFF.

This clone was observed a few times. CDR3 in amino acids: CASSSLAGASTGELFF. The CDR3 DNA follows: TGTGCCAGCTCGTCACTAGCGGGGGCGAGCACCGGGGAGCTGTTTTTT. The chain links TRBV18 to TRBJ2-2, with 11 bases matching TRBD2. CDR3 length: 16 amino acids. V trimming: 6 bases; J trimming: 4 bases; junction bases outside the gene matches: 7. In germline, CDR1 is KGHSH, CDR2 LQKENI.

With regard to this clone: Within the sample, other DNA sequences also encode this same CDR3. The rearrangement joins TRBV6-5 to TRBJ1-1; 8 bases fit TRBD1. Unmatched junction bases numbered 1, after V lost 2 bases and J lost 5 bases. CDR3 length equals 13 residues. In germline, CDR1 is MNHEY, CDR2 SVGAGI. CDR3 DNA sequence: TGTGCCAGCAGTTACAACAGGGGGACTGAAGCTTTCTTT. Translated: CASSYNRGTEAFF.